This T cell receptor (beta chain) was sequenced in a study of regulatory and conventional T cells in RAG deficiency. Study-wide results and limits: Shannon entropy fell and Simpson indices rose in RAG-deficient patients. In Omenn syndrome, Treg and Tconv repertoires overlapped >75%.

Genomic DNA came from blood conventional CD4+ T cells gated CD25-low CD127-high. The repertoire was sequenced with immunoSEQ multiplex PCR; TCRdb's copy has only in-frame clones and lacks some. The sample lists about 30,000 clones, 90% to 97% occurring once. Worth noting for this clone: What it binds is unknown.

The CDR3 length is 14 residues. The germline gives CDR1 SEHNR, CDR2 FQNEAQ (reference sequence). V lost 1 base, J lost 4 bases, and 9 bases lay in between. These data were also filed under a second study, of regulatory T cells. From that report: The PCR used 52 TRBV and 13 TRBJ primers. Skewed V and J usage and few unique V-J pairs marked patient repertoires, most in Tregs.

Sequenced material: CD25- CD4+ T cells sorted from blood. The receptor was derived from a human donor in good health. V and J are TRBV7-9 and TRBJ2-3, with D maybe TRBD2 (5 bases). The CDR3 bases are TGTGCCAGCAGCTTAGGCCTAGCCGCAGATACGCAGTATTTT. Encoded protein: CASSLGLAADTQYF.